The rows below give T cell receptor beta chains drawn from one sample of a study of shared clonotypes between healthy human individuals. Sequencing used immunoSEQ multiplex PCR; TCRdb keeps in-frame clones, though not all of them. The sample has around 2,100,000 clones, about 95% seen once. The specimen was naive CD8+ T cells sorted from blood. The receptors shown here come from a man aged 18 to 30 in good health. Both conserved end residues are part of each CDR3. Each record gives: J gene, V gene, clone size, D gene, CDR3 protein, CDR3 DNA. A D gene is named only where the DNA matches it firmly. Clone size is stated in some rows and not others, as once, few, many or a class when expanded.

j_call: TRBJ2-7
v_call: TRBV6-4
clone_size: -
d_call: TRBD1
cdr3_aa: CASSGRDREGEQYF
cdr3_nt: TGTGCCAGCAGTGGTCGGGACAGGGAGGGCGAGCAGTACTTC

j_call: TRBJ2-3
v_call: TRBV27
clone_size: once
d_call: -
cdr3_aa: CASSLSMGDYTDTQYF
cdr3_nt: TGTGCCAGCAGTTTATCGATGGGGGATTACACAGATACGCAGTATTTT

j_call: TRBJ2-1
v_call: TRBV10-3
clone_size: -
d_call: -
cdr3_aa: CAISPPGLAESYNEQFF
cdr3_nt: TGTGCCATCAGCCCGCCCGGCTTGGCGGAGTCCTACAATGAGCAGTTCTTC

j_call: TRBJ2-7
v_call: TRBV5-1
clone_size: -
d_call: TRBD1
cdr3_aa: CASSSWTGAYEQYF
cdr3_nt: TGCGCCAGCAGCTCATGGACAGGGGCCTACGAGCAGTACTTC

j_call: TRBJ2-1
v_call: TRBV7-3
clone_size: -
d_call: TRBD2
cdr3_aa: CASSFTSGGANSSPSSYNEQFF
cdr3_nt: TGTGCCAGCAGCTTCACTAGCGGGGGGGCCAATTCATCCCCCAGCTCCTACAATGAGCAGTTCTTC

j_call: TRBJ2-1
v_call: TRBV25-1
clone_size: -
d_call: TRBD2
cdr3_aa: CASSEYGWGGTADEQFF
cdr3_nt: TGTGCCAGCAGTGAATATGGGTGGGGGGGGACCGCAGATGAGCAGTTCTTC

j_call: TRBJ2-5
v_call: TRBV6-5
clone_size: -
d_call: -
cdr3_aa: CASSYMGSGRETQYF
cdr3_nt: TGTGCCAGCAGTTACATGGGATCAGGGAGAGAGACCCAGTACTTC

j_call: TRBJ2-1
v_call: TRBV6-1
clone_size: -
d_call: TRBD1
cdr3_aa: CASSEGLGTGREQFF
cdr3_nt: TGTGCCAGCAGTGAAGGGTTGGGGACAGGCCGTGAGCAGTTCTTC

j_call: TRBJ2-7
v_call: TRBV11-2
clone_size: -
d_call: TRBD1
cdr3_aa: CASSLSGQGTYEQYF
cdr3_nt: TGTGCCAGCAGCTTATCCGGACAGGGCACCTACGAGCAGTACTTC

j_call: TRBJ2-5
v_call: TRBV28
clone_size: -
d_call: TRBD1
cdr3_aa: CATRTGTAQLYQETQYF
cdr3_nt: TGTGCCACAAGAACCGGGACAGCGCAATTGTACCAAGAGACCCAGTACTTC

j_call: TRBJ2-1
v_call: TRBV29-1
clone_size: -
d_call: -
cdr3_aa: CSVEEIPPTPTNEQFF
cdr3_nt: TGCAGCGTTGAAGAAATTCCCCCCACCCCCACCAATGAGCAGTTCTTC

j_call: TRBJ1-1
v_call: TRBV6-1
clone_size: -
d_call: -
cdr3_aa: CASRLTVGDVTEAFF
cdr3_nt: TGTGCCAGCAGACTTACTGTAGGTGATGTCACTGAAGCTTTCTTT

j_call: TRBJ1-1
v_call: TRBV5-6
clone_size: -
d_call: -
cdr3_aa: CASSSASLDNTEAFF
cdr3_nt: TGTGCCAGCAGCTCGGCATCCCTCGACAACACTGAAGCTTTCTTT

j_call: TRBJ2-7
v_call: TRBV21-1
clone_size: -
d_call: -
cdr3_aa: CASSGKARGQYSGEQYF
cdr3_nt: TGTGCCAGCAGCGGCAAGGCAAGGGGGCAGTATTCCGGCGAGCAGTACTTC

j_call: TRBJ2-7
v_call: TRBV4-1
clone_size: -
d_call: TRBD2
cdr3_aa: CASRRTSGSMDEQYF
cdr3_nt: TGCGCCAGCAGACGTACTAGCGGGAGCATGGACGAGCAGTACTTC

j_call: TRBJ1-5
v_call: TRBV2
clone_size: -
d_call: -
cdr3_aa: CASTRTPDFPQHF
cdr3_nt: TGTGCCAGCACCCGGACCCCGGATTTTCCCCAGCATTTT

j_call: TRBJ1-3
v_call: TRBV5-4
clone_size: -
d_call: -
cdr3_aa: CASTFSVKDSGNTIYF
cdr3_nt: TGTGCCAGCACCTTCTCGGTAAAGGACTCTGGAAACACCATATATTTT

j_call: TRBJ2-3
v_call: TRBV25-1
clone_size: -
d_call: -
cdr3_aa: CASSEGTDTQYF
cdr3_nt: TGTGCCAGCAGTGAGGGGACAGATACGCAGTATTTT

j_call: TRBJ2-7
v_call: TRBV27
clone_size: once
d_call: TRBD1
cdr3_aa: CASSLSSGTGRYEQHF
cdr3_nt: TGTGCCAGCAGTTTATCTTCCGGGACAGGAAGATACGAGCAGCACTTC

j_call: TRBJ2-7
v_call: TRBV28
clone_size: -
d_call: -
cdr3_aa: CASSLHRATYEQYF
cdr3_nt: TGTGCCAGCAGTTTACACAGGGCCACCTACGAGCAGTACTTC

j_call: TRBJ2-3
v_call: TRBV4-1
clone_size: once
d_call: -
cdr3_aa: CASSQDPGIPSTDTQYF
cdr3_nt: TGCGCCAGCAGCCAAGATCCCGGGATACCTAGCACAGATACGCAGTATTTT

j_call: TRBJ2-7
v_call: TRBV6-1
clone_size: -
d_call: -
cdr3_aa: CASSEALPYEQYF
cdr3_nt: TGTGCCAGCAGTGAAGCGCTTCCCTACGAGCAGTACTTC

j_call: TRBJ2-5
v_call: TRBV13
clone_size: -
d_call: TRBD2
cdr3_aa: CASSRPGLELGTQYF
cdr3_nt: TGTGCCAGCAGCCGCCCGGGACTAGAATTGGGGACCCAGTACTTC

j_call: TRBJ2-1
v_call: TRBV5-1
clone_size: -
d_call: TRBD2
cdr3_aa: CASSLVLAGGGNEQFF
cdr3_nt: TGCGCCAGCAGCTTGGTACTAGCGGGAGGTGGGAATGAGCAGTTCTTC

j_call: TRBJ2-7
v_call: TRBV13
clone_size: -
d_call: TRBD1
cdr3_aa: CASSWGTGEGEQYF
cdr3_nt: TGTGCCAGCAGTTGGGGGACAGGGGAAGGCGAGCAGTACTTC

j_call: TRBJ2-7
v_call: TRBV28
clone_size: -
d_call: -
cdr3_aa: CASSLDSIYEQYF
cdr3_nt: TGTGCCAGCAGTTTAGACAGTATCTACGAGCAGTACTTC

j_call: TRBJ2-7
v_call: TRBV18
clone_size: -
d_call: -
cdr3_aa: CASSPPLGSYEQYF
cdr3_nt: TGTGCCAGCTCACCACCGTTAGGCTCCTACGAGCAGTACTTC

j_call: TRBJ2-3
v_call: TRBV14
clone_size: once
d_call: TRBD2
cdr3_aa: CASSQVREGVADTQYF
cdr3_nt: TGTGCCAGCAGCCAAGTCCGGGAGGGGGTGGCCGATACGCAGTATTTT

j_call: TRBJ2-5
v_call: TRBV7-2
clone_size: once
d_call: -
cdr3_aa: CASSLIGSAQETQYF
cdr3_nt: TGTGCCAGCAGCTTAATAGGGTCTGCACAAGAGACCCAGTACTTC

j_call: TRBJ2-3
v_call: TRBV5-8
clone_size: -
d_call: -
cdr3_aa: CASSLYTDTQYF
cdr3_nt: TGTGCCAGCAGCCTTTATACAGATACGCAGTATTTT

j_call: TRBJ1-6
v_call: TRBV28
clone_size: -
d_call: -
cdr3_aa: CASRTRDGHSPLHF
cdr3_nt: TGTGCCAGCAGAACCCGGGACGGCCATTCACCCCTCCACTTT

j_call: TRBJ1-2
v_call: TRBV4-1
clone_size: -
d_call: TRBD1
cdr3_aa: CASSQDRGAGGYGYTF
cdr3_nt: TGCGCCAGCAGCCAAGATCGGGGGGCAGGGGGCTATGGCTACACCTTC

j_call: TRBJ2-3
v_call: TRBV7-9
clone_size: once
d_call: -
cdr3_aa: CASSDGGLTDTQYF
cdr3_nt: TGTGCCAGCAGCGACGGGGGACTCACAGATACGCAGTATTTT

j_call: TRBJ1-2
v_call: TRBV2
clone_size: -
d_call: -
cdr3_aa: CASSESVRGLYGYTF
cdr3_nt: TGTGCCAGCAGTGAAAGCGTCAGAGGATTGTATGGCTACACCTTC

j_call: TRBJ1-1
v_call: TRBV7-9
clone_size: -
d_call: TRBD1
cdr3_aa: CASSSGQGEEHEAFF
cdr3_nt: TGTGCCAGCAGCTCCGGACAGGGGGAAGAACACGAAGCTTTCTTT

j_call: TRBJ2-1
v_call: TRBV6-6
clone_size: -
d_call: -
cdr3_aa: CASTPFGYNEQFF
cdr3_nt: TGTGCCAGCACCCCATTTGGCTACAATGAGCAGTTCTTC

j_call: TRBJ2-3
v_call: TRBV11-2
clone_size: -
d_call: -
cdr3_aa: CASSSGYSSTDTQYF
cdr3_nt: TGTGCCAGCAGCTCGGGTTATTCTAGCACAGATACGCAGTATTTT

j_call: TRBJ2-7
v_call: TRBV19
clone_size: -
d_call: TRBD1
cdr3_aa: CASSTPWDRGNEQYF
cdr3_nt: TGTGCCAGTAGTACCCCATGGGACAGGGGGAACGAGCAGTACTTC

j_call: TRBJ2-2
v_call: TRBV27
clone_size: -
d_call: -
cdr3_aa: CASSSLGGTTGELFF
cdr3_nt: TGTGCCAGCAGCTCATTGGGGGGAACCACCGGGGAGCTGTTTTTT

j_call: TRBJ1-5
v_call: TRBV9
clone_size: -
d_call: TRBD1
cdr3_aa: CASSAETGTGNQPQHF
cdr3_nt: TGTGCCAGCAGCGCCGAGACCGGGACAGGGAATCAGCCCCAGCATTTT

j_call: TRBJ2-7
v_call: TRBV6-1
clone_size: -
d_call: -
cdr3_aa: CASSEGPQRGSYEQYF
cdr3_nt: TGTGCCAGCAGTGAAGGACCTCAAAGGGGGTCCTACGAGCAGTACTTC

j_call: TRBJ2-7
v_call: TRBV7-2
clone_size: -
d_call: TRBD2
cdr3_aa: CASSQRGLTYEQYF
cdr3_nt: TGTGCCAGCAGCCAGCGGGGACTAACCTACGAGCAGTACTTC

j_call: TRBJ1-2
v_call: TRBV10-1
clone_size: -
d_call: -
cdr3_aa: CASSESENYGYTF
cdr3_nt: TGCGCCAGCAGTGAGTCGGAGAACTATGGCTACACCTTC

j_call: TRBJ2-1
v_call: TRBV27
clone_size: -
d_call: TRBD2
cdr3_aa: CASSLFAASGGTYEQFF
cdr3_nt: TGTGCCAGCAGTTTGTTCGCCGCTAGCGGGGGGACTTATGAGCAGTTCTTC

j_call: TRBJ2-5
v_call: TRBV7-9
clone_size: -
d_call: -
cdr3_aa: CASSYFQETQYF
cdr3_nt: TGTGCCAGCAGCTACTTCCAAGAGACCCAGTACTTC

j_call: TRBJ2-3
v_call: TRBV9
clone_size: -
d_call: TRBD2
cdr3_aa: CASSPSGSGADTQYF
cdr3_nt: TGTGCCAGCAGCCCGAGCGGGAGTGGGGCAGATACGCAGTATTTT

j_call: TRBJ2-7
v_call: TRBV27
clone_size: -
d_call: TRBD1
cdr3_aa: CASSYSRDSFSYEQYF
cdr3_nt: TGTGCCAGCAGTTATTCCAGGGACAGTTTTTCTTACGAGCAGTACTTC

j_call: TRBJ2-7
v_call: TRBV28
clone_size: -
d_call: -
cdr3_aa: CASSSFPDREETYEQYF
cdr3_nt: TGTGCCAGCAGTAGTTTTCCAGACAGGGAGGAAACCTACGAGCAGTACTTC

j_call: TRBJ1-1
v_call: TRBV6-5
clone_size: -
d_call: -
cdr3_aa: CASSYSQGRTEAFF
cdr3_nt: TGTGCCAGCAGTTACTCGCAGGGGCGCACTGAAGCTTTCTTT

j_call: TRBJ1-5
v_call: TRBV10-2
clone_size: -
d_call: -
cdr3_aa: CASSEGTWNQPQHF
cdr3_nt: TGCGCCAGCAGTGAAGGGACATGGAATCAGCCCCAGCATTTT

j_call: TRBJ2-5
v_call: TRBV6-5
clone_size: -
d_call: TRBD2
cdr3_aa: CASSYWEGSQETQYF
cdr3_nt: TGTGCCAGCAGTTACTGGGAGGGGTCCCAAGAGACCCAGTACTTC